These T cell receptor beta chains were read from a single sample in a study of shared T cell receptors in the human thymus. Clones were sequenced by immunoSEQ multiplex PCR, and TCRdb holds only the in-frame ones, with some missing. The profile shows hundreds of thousands of clones, approximately 87% of them singletons. Another study also made use of these data, one on human thymus T cells.

Sequenced sample: thymocytes. The receptors shown here come from a boy less than two years old with a congenital heart defect. Both conserved end residues are part of each CDR3. Each record gives: CDR3 length, clone size, D gene, J gene, V gene, CDR3 protein, CDR3 DNA. A D gene is named only where the DNA matches it firmly. Size values are once, few and many counts, or a class for expanded clones, and some rows have none.

>16|NA|TRBD2|TRBJ2-2|TRBV11-2
CASGGLAGDCSGELFF
TGTGCCAGCGGAGGACTAGCGGGAGATTGTTCCGGGGAGCTGTTTTTT
>15|NA|NA|TRBJ2-3|TRBV7-9
CASSYLTGFTDTQYF
TGTGCCAGCAGCTACCTCACAGGGTTCACAGATACGCAGTATTTT
>16|NA|NA|TRBJ2-1|TRBV19
CASSVRPGSSYNEQFF
TGTGCCAGTAGTGTTCGACCGGGGAGCTCCTACAATGAGCAGTTCTTC
>15|few|NA|TRBJ1-2|TRBV4-3
CASSQSRGRNYGYTF
TGCGCCAGCAGCCAGAGCCGGGGTAGGAACTATGGCTACACCTTC
>20|NA|TRBD2|TRBJ2-1|TRBV29-1
CSVMDRGQRQLAGGDNEQFF
TGCAGCGTTATGGACCGAGGGCAACGTCAACTAGCGGGAGGGGACAATGAGCAGTTCTTC
>13|NA|NA|TRBJ2-7|TRBV4-3
CASGSPRAYEQYF
TGCGCCAGCGGTTCGCCACGGGCCTACGAGCAGTACTTC
>16|once|TRBD1|TRBJ1-1|TRBV7-2
CASSLAGQGADTEAFF
TGTGCCAGCAGCTTGGCAGGACAGGGGGCAGACACTGAAGCTTTCTTT
>13|NA|NA|TRBJ1-2|TRBV6-1
CASSEPHNYGYTF
TGTGCCAGCAGTGAACCCCATAACTATGGCTACACCTTC
>15|NA|NA|TRBJ1-3|TRBV5-5
CASSLAGLRGNTIYF
TGTGCCAGCAGCTTGGCTGGCCTGAGGGGAAACACCATATATTTT
>17|NA|TRBD2|TRBJ2-1|TRBV9
CASSPRLVAGVSDEQFF
TGTGCCAGCAGCCCCCGACTGGTAGCGGGAGTGTCAGATGAGCAGTTCTTC
>14|NA|NA|TRBJ1-1|TRBV11-2
CASSSQFRAHEAFF
TGTGCCAGCAGCTCCCAGTTCAGGGCCCATGAAGCTTTCTTT
>15|NA|NA|TRBJ2-1|TRBV14
CASSQRFRGLNEQFF
TGTGCCAGCAGCCAAAGATTTAGGGGACTCAATGAGCAGTTCTTC
>15|NA|NA|TRBJ1-2|TRBV4-3
CASSQDRDRFYGYAF
TGCGCCAGCAGCCAAGACCGCGACAGATTCTATGGCTACGCCTTC
>13|NA|TRBD2|TRBJ2-2|TRBV10-3
CAIRGLGTGELFF
TGTGCCATCCGGGGACTAGGCACCGGGGAGCTGTTTTTT
>14|NA|NA|TRBJ2-4|TRBV7-2
CASSPPERKNIQYF
TGTGCCAGCAGCCCCCCGGAGCGGAAAAACATTCAGTACTTC
>11|NA|NA|TRBJ1-2|TRBV28
CASSLGGGYTF
TGTGCCAGCAGTTTAGGGGGCGGCTACACCTTC
>13|NA|NA|TRBJ1-2|TRBV2
CASRGTGDYGYTF
TGTGCCAGCAGGGGGACTGGGGACTATGGCTACACCTTC
>19|NA|NA|TRBJ2-6|TRBV4-1
CASSPYVGTEGQWANVLTF
TGCGCCAGCAGCCCGTACGTAGGGACGGAGGGGCAGTGGGCCAACGTCCTGACTTTC
>16|NA|NA|TRBJ2-3|TRBV12-5
CASGLGRGGEGDTQYF
TGTGCTAGTGGTTTGGGTCGAGGGGGGGAAGGAGATACGCAGTATTTT
>16|NA|NA|TRBJ2-5|TRBV7-8
CASSYGGRDPQETQYF
TGTGCCAGCAGCTATGGGGGCAGGGATCCCCAAGAGACCCAGTACTTC
>15|NA|NA|TRBJ1-2|TRBV27
CASSLGFGGAGGYTF
TGTGCCAGCAGTTTAGGCTTTGGAGGGGCGGGTGGCTACACCTTC
>17|NA|NA|TRBJ2-7|TRBV5-6
CASSSSRAVGLDHEQYF
TGTGCCAGCAGCTCCTCACGGGCCGTGGGGCTGGACCACGAGCAGTACTTC
>18|NA|TRBD2|TRBJ2-7|TRBV7-2
CASSLGPGLAGDMNEQYF
TGTGCCAGCAGCTTGGGGCCGGGACTAGCGGGAGATATGAACGAGCAGTACTTC
>13|NA|TRBD2|TRBJ2-1|TRBV19
CASSLLAWNEQFF
TGTGCCAGTAGTTTACTAGCGTGGAATGAGCAGTTCTTC
>16|NA|NA|TRBJ1-1|TRBV27
CASSPQGRVGNTEAFF
TGTGCCAGCAGTCCCCAGGGTAGGGTAGGGAACACTGAAGCTTTCTTT
>16|NA|NA|TRBJ1-2|TRBV7-9
CASSLSRGGSNYGYTF
TGTGCCAGCAGCTTATCTCGAGGGGGTTCTAACTATGGCTACACCTTC
>22|few|NA|TRBJ1-5|TRBV28
CASSLRLYRRGVGNPRDQPQHF
TGTGCCAGCAGTTTACGCTTATACAGGCGGGGAGTGGGGAACCCTCGGGATCAGCCCCAGCATTTT
>16|NA|TRBD2|TRBJ2-3|TRBV7-2
CASSPLPGLEYDTQYF
TGTGCCAGCAGCCCCCTACCCGGACTAGAGTACGATACGCAGTATTTT
>16|NA|TRBD2|TRBJ2-1|TRBV28
CASSRPTSGISGEQFF
TGTGCCAGCAGCCGACCGACTAGCGGGATATCGGGTGAGCAGTTCTTC
>15|NA|TRBD2|TRBJ2-5|TRBV30
CAWSVKAKRGETQYF
TGTGCCTGGAGTGTTAAGGCGAAGCGGGGAGAGACCCAGTACTTC
>15|NA|NA|TRBJ2-2|TRBV5-1
CATSRYDTNTGELFF
TGCGCCACCTCTCGGTATGACACGAACACCGGGGAGCTGTTTTTT
>20|few|TRBD2|TRBJ2-5|TRBV6-1
CASSEAQLAGVVGPQETQYF
TGTGCCAGCAGTGAAGCGCAACTAGCGGGAGTGGTTGGCCCCCAAGAGACCCAGTACTTC
>15|NA|NA|TRBJ1-2|TRBV30
CACHELGGYNYGYTF
TGTGCCTGTCACGAACTGGGGGGGTATAACTATGGCTACACCTTC
>15|NA|NA|TRBJ2-1|TRBV19
CASSIGSSSYNEQFF
TGTGCCAGTAGTATCGGGTCTAGCTCCTACAATGAGCAGTTCTTC
>17|NA|TRBD2|TRBJ2-7|TRBV2
CASSVHSGTSGVYEQYF
TGTGCCAGCAGTGTCCATTCCGGGACTAGCGGGGTCTACGAGCAGTACTTC
>15|NA|NA|TRBJ1-6|TRBV7-6
CASSLDSTDNSPLHF
TGTGCCAGCAGCTTAGACAGTACGGATAATTCACCCCTCCACTTT